The 6 T cell receptor beta chains below come from one sample, sequenced in a study of blood T cell repertoires in COVID-19 (dated by TCRdb to between 2020 and 2021). The library came from the immunoSEQ multiplex PCR assay. TCRdb mirrors the immuneACCESS table, restricted to in-frame sequences. Some clones are absent from its copies; in checked studies, under half trace to an unresolved V gene, and the reason for the others is unknown. The sample includes approximately 200,000 clones, with less than 90% observed a single time. Approximately 5.1% of the sample lies in the top ten. The sequenced sample was peripheral blood. The origin of the receptors is a woman aged 55-70 years who had recovered from COVID-19.

This clone was observed a few times. The chain has TRBV11-2 and TRBJ1-6, with TRBD1 matching over 7 bases. Germline loops: CDR1 SGHAT, CDR2 FQNNGV. V was clipped by 4 bases and J by 9 bases; unmatched bases: 9. This CDR3 has 15 residues. In DNA form, the CDR3 reads TGTGCCAGCAGCTCACCGGGACAGTGGGGTTCACCCCTCCACTTT. Encoded protein: CASSSPGQWGSPLHF. Complete variable domain (other parts from reference TRBV11-2 and TRBJ1-6): EAGVAQSPRYKIIEKRQSVAFWCNPISGHATLYWYQQILGQGPKLLIQFQNNGVVDDSQLPKDRFSAERLKGVDSTLKIQPAKLEDSAVYLCASSSPGQWGSPLHFGNGTRLTVT.

The gene calls are TRBV4-1 and TRBJ2-1, with 7 bases that match TRBD1. CDR1 is MGHRA, CDR2 YSYEKL, per germline. J gave up 6 bases and V 2 bases, and 10 bases lay outside the gene matches. The length of the CDR3 is 16 residues. DNA for the CDR3: TGCGCCAGCAGCCAATCCCGGCTACAGGGGACCAATGAGCAGTTCTTC. Amino acid sequence: CASSQSRLQGTNEQFF.

The rearrangement joins TRBV5-8 to TRBJ2-3; D gene ambiguous. Germline V CDR1 and CDR2: SGHTS, YDEGEE. CDR3 length: 15 amino acids. V shed 2 bases and J shed 0 bases, with 10 bases lying between them. CDR3 nucleotides: TGTGCCAGCAGCTTAGAATATACTAGCACAGATACGCAGTATTTT. It translates to CASSLEYTSTDTQYF.

The genes are TRBV29-1 and TRBJ1-2; the D gene is possibly TRBD1 (5 bases). The germline V gene has CDR1 SQVTM and CDR2 ANQGSEA. The CDR3 length is 11 residues. The germline V and J ends were trimmed by 1 base and 6 bases, with 6 bases remaining between them. CDR3 region: CSVEATDGYTF. CDR3 coding DNA: TGCAGCGTTGAAGCGACAGATGGCTACACCTTC.

This chain connects TRBV6-5 to TRBJ1-5; 7 nucleotides agree with TRBD1. The germline V gene encodes CDR1 MNHEY and CDR2 SVGAGI. Germline trimming cut 9 bases from V and 0 bases from J; bases unmatched to any gene: 8. The CDR3 covers 15 residues. CDR3 in amino acids: CASRTGAYSNQPQHF. The CDR3 DNA reads as TGTGCCAGTCGGACAGGTGCATATAGCAATCAGCCCCAGCATTTT.

CDR3 DNA sequence: TGTGCCAGCAGCGTTTCGGGGGGTAAAGAAAAACTGTTTTTT. The encoded protein is CASSVSGGKEKLFF. J is TRBJ1-4 and V is TRBV9; D possibly corresponds to TRBD1 (5 bases). Trimming removed 2 bases at V and 8 bases at J, with 13 bases between. Per germline, CDR1 SGDLS and CDR2 YYNGEE. The CDR3 has 14 amino acids. The full variable domain, completed using reference TRBV9 and TRBJ1-4, is DSGVTQTPKHLITATGQRVTLRCSPRSGDLSVYWYQQSLDQGLQFLIQYYNGEERAKGNILERFSAQQFPDLHSELNLSSLELGDSALYFCASSVSGGKEKLFFGSGTQLSVL.